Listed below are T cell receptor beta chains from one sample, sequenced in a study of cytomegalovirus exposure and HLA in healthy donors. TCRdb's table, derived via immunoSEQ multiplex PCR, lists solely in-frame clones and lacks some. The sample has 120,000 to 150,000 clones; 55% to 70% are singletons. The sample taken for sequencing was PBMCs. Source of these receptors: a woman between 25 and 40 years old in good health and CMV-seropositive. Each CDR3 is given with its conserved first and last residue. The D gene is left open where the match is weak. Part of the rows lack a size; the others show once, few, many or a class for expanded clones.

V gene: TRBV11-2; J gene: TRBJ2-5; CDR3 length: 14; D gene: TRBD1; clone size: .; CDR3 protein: CASSLGTGQETQYF; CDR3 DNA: TGTGCCAGCAGCTTAGGGACAGGGCAAGAGACCCAGTACTTC
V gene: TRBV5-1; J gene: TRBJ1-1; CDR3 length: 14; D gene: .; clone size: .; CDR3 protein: CASSLDRVNTEAFF; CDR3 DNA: TGCGCCAGCAGCTTGGACAGGGTGAACACTGAAGCTTTCTTT
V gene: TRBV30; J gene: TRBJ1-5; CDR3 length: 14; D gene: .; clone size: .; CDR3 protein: CAWSQRGASWPQHF; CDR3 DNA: TGTGCCTGGAGTCAACGGGGGGCTTCCTGGCCCCAGCATTTT
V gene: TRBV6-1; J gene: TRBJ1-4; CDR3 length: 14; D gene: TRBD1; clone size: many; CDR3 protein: CASSEGTGFEKLFF; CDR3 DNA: TGTGCCAGCAGTGAAGGGACAGGTTTCGAAAAACTGTTTTTT
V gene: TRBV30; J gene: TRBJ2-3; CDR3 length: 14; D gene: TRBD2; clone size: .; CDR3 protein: CTLAGPTSTDTQYF; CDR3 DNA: TGTACCCTAGCGGGACCTACTAGCACAGATACGCAGTATTTT
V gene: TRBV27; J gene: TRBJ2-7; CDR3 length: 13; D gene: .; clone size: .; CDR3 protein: CASSLGDTYEQYF; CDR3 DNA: TGTGCCAGCAGTCTAGGGGATACCTACGAGCAGTACTTC
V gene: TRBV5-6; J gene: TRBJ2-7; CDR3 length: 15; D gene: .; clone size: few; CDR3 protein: CASSLRGQLAYEQYF; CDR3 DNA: TGTGCCAGCAGCTTGAGGGGTCAGTTGGCCTACGAGCAGTACTTC
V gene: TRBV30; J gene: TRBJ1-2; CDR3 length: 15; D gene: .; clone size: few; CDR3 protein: CAWRRGSLSNYGYTF; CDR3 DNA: TGTGCCTGGAGAAGAGGCAGCCTATCTAACTATGGCTACACCTTC
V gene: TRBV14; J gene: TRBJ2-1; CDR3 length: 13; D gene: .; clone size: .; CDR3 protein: CASSQGWKREQFF; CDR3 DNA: TGTGCCAGCAGCCAGGGCTGGAAACGTGAGCAGTTCTTC
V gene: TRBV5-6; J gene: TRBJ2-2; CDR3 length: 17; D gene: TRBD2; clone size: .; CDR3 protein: CASSPRTSGWYTGELFF; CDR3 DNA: TGTGCCAGCAGCCCCCGGACTAGCGGGTGGTACACCGGGGAGCTGTTTTTT